Below, 25 T cell receptor beta chains from the same sample are listed, as sequenced in a study of CD8+CD57+ T cells in acquired aplastic anemia. Profiles of TCR beta VDJ and CDR3 were generated from a genomic DNA template. TCRdb used MiXCR to reprocess the reads, holding one entry per CDR3 protein. Of approximately 190,000 distinct CDR3 sequences in the sample, around half are singletons; the top ten hold over 7.5%. Patients sequenced had flow cytometry evidence of CD8+CD57+ cell expansion. The source material was sorted CD4+, CD8+, or CD8+CD57+ T cells (not recorded which) from PBMCs. The receptor set was obtained from a human donor with aplastic anemia.

This clonotype was counted many times. The chain links TRBV7-2 to TRBJ2-5; D gene ambiguous. This CDR3 region has 12 residues. CDR1 is SGHTA, CDR2 FQGNSA, per germline. Trimming cost V 5 bases and J 5 bases, with 9 bases left between them. The DNA of the CDR3 is TGTGCCAGCAGCCTCGGGCCGGAGACCCAGTACTTC. Amino acids: CASSLGPETQYF.

The rearrangement links TRBV5-6 to TRBJ2-7, with D perhaps TRBD2 (6 bases). V was shortened by 0 bases and J by 2 bases, with 12 bases between the two germline ends. The CDR3 runs 15 residues. The germline V gene encodes CDR1 SGHDT and CDR2 YYEEEE. CDR3 protein: CASSLGLGGTYEQYF. CDR3 in DNA: TGTGCCAGCAGCTTGGGCTTGGGGGGAACCTACGAGCAGTACTTC.

This clonotype has ten or more counts. The CDR3 sequence: CASSQERGVEGYTF. The CDR3 nucleotides are TGCGCCAGCAGCCAAGAAAGAGGGGTCGAGGGCTACACCTTC. The chain has TRBV4-3 and TRBJ1-2; possible D gene TRBD1, 5 bases. Trimming took off 0 bases at V and 8 bases at J, with 13 bases between the two ends. The germline CDR1 and CDR2 sequences are LGHNA and YSLEER. The CDR3 covers 14 residues.

This clonotype was counted only a few times. The J gene is TRBJ2-7, the V gene TRBV29-1; TRBD2 is a possible D gene (5 bases). The germline gives CDR1 SQVTM, CDR2 ANQGSEA. Trimming removed 4 bases at V and 9 bases at J, with 13 bases between. The CDR3 length is 11 residues. CDR3 amino acids: CSVGGSRGQYF. The DNA for the CDR3 is TGCAGCGTTGGGGGAAGCCGGGGGCAGTACTTC.

The table lists this clonotype with many counts. This sequence joins TRBV7-9 and TRBJ2-1; D is uncertain. The germline CDR1 and CDR2 sequences are SEHNR and FQNEAQ (reference sequence). This CDR3 is 14 amino acids long. V lost 7 bases to trimming and J lost 4 bases, with 14 bases between them. The CDR3 reads CASTGPIRYNEQFF. The DNA of the CDR3 is TGTGCCAGCACCGGTCCAATCAGGTACAATGAGCAGTTCTTC.

The chain recombines TRBV2 with TRBJ2-1, with 11 bases identical to TRBD1. The V segment lost 4 bases and the J segment 3 bases; nucleotides outside the gene matches: 2. CDR1 SNHLY and CDR2 FYNNEI come from the germline V gene. The length of the CDR3 is 15 residues. DNA of the CDR3: TGTGCCAGCAGTGTTGGGACAGGGGGCTACAATGAGCAGTTCTTC. Its translation is CASSVGTGGYNEQFF.

The rearrangement uses TRBV5-1 and TRBJ1-1, with TRBD1 matching 7 bases. After removal of 4 bases from V and 3 bases from J, the junction contained 9 bases not matched to a gene. This CDR3 has 15 residues. The germline V gene has CDR1 SGHRS and CDR2 YFSETQ. The CDR3 nucleotides read TGCGCCAGCAGCCTACAGGGGAGGGGGGACACTGAAGCTTTCTTT. Its translation: CASSLQGRGDTEAFF.

This clonotype was picked up many times. The chain uses TRBV3-1 and TRBJ2-6; the D is unclear. V lost 1 base and J 10 bases, leaving 5 bases between the germline ends. The CDR3 covers 12 residues. Germline-derived CDR1 and CDR2 are LGHDT and YNNKEL (reference sequence). The CDR3 nucleotides are TGTGCCAGCAGCCAAGGATCAAACGTCCTGACTTTC. Translation gives CASSQGSNVLTF.

The chain carries TRBV9 and TRBJ2-1, with unresolved D. Trimming took off 7 bases at V and 2 bases at J, with 13 bases between the two ends. CDR3 size: 14 residues. Germline CDR1 SGDLS, CDR2 YYNGEE. The CDR3 loop reads CASSPSWAYNEQFF. CDR3 in DNA: TGTGCCAGCTCACCCTCGTGGGCCTACAATGAGCAGTTCTTC.

The chain is built from TRBV11-3 and TRBJ1-1, with D unresolved. The germline V gene encodes CDR1 SGHNT and CDR2 YENEEA. CDR3 length: 13 residues. Trimming pared 1 base from V and 7 bases from J, leaving 10 bases between. CDR3 DNA sequence: TGTGCCAGCAGCTTAGGAGATGGAGGTGAAGCTTTCTTT. It codes for CASSLGDGGEAFF.

V and J are TRBV15 and TRBJ1-5; D is ambiguous. Trimming removed 3 bases at V and 2 bases at J, with 17 bases between. Germline V lookup: CDR1 LNHNV, CDR2 YYDKDF (reference sequence). The CDR3 extends over 17 amino acids. CDR3 protein: CATSSPLERYGNQPQHF. CDR3 DNA sequence: TGTGCCACCAGCAGCCCTCTGGAGCGGTATGGCAATCAGCCCCAGCATTTT.

Written as DNA, the CDR3 is TGTGCCAGCAGTGACGGGCTAGCGGGGGGAATCAATGAGCAGTTCTTC. Translating gives CASSDGLAGGINEQFF. J is TRBJ2-1 and V is TRBV6-4, with 11 bases fitting TRBD2. The CDR3 consists of 16 residues. The ends lost 2 bases at V and 6 bases at J; junction bases unmatched: 6. Germline CDR1 is MRHNA and CDR2 is SNTAGT.

V is TRBV29-1 and J is TRBJ2-7; D is uncertain. Looked up from germline, CDR1 is SQVTM and CDR2 is ANQGSEA. This CDR3 contains 13 residues. Trimming pared 4 bases from V and 2 bases from J, leaving 12 bases between. CDR3 amino acids: CSVGENGPYEQYF. The DNA of the CDR3 is TGCAGCGTTGGTGAGAACGGACCCTACGAGCAGTACTTC.

The genes are TRBV10-3 and TRBJ2-7; possibly TRBD1 for D (5 bases). CDR1 is ENHRY and CDR2 is SYGVKD in the germline V gene. Trimming left V 6 bases short and J 4 bases short, with 7 bases between. This CDR3 spans 11 amino acids. CDR3 sequence: CAISRQYEQYF. The CDR3 DNA sequence: TGTGCCATCAGCCGACAGTACGAGCAGTACTTC.

This clonotype showed up just a few times. The chain employs TRBV11-1 and TRBJ2-1; 8 nucleotides line up with TRBD2. The junction had 12 bases not matched to a gene; V was cut back by 2 bases and J by 9 bases. The V gene's germline CDR1 is SGHAT and CDR2 FQDESV (reference sequence). The CDR3 extends over 16 amino acids. In DNA, the CDR3 is TGTGCCAGCAGCTTAACAGCCTCCGGGGGGGCAGGTGAGCAGTTCTTC. The encoded protein is CASSLTASGGAGEQFF.

Remarks on this clonotype: Just one base apart from a much larger clone, this may be a read error. The chain employs TRBV5-1 and TRBJ2-4; the D gene could be TRBD1 or TRBD2 (5 bases each). This CDR3 comprises 13 residues. Trimming took 1 base from V and 12 from J, leaving 14 bases between them. CDR1 and CDR2 (germline): SGHRS, YFSETQ. The CDR3 loop is CASSLRGMDTQYF. CDR3 nucleotides: TGCGCCAGCAGCTTGAGAGGGATGGACACTCAGTACTTC.

This clonotype appeared a single time. This rearrangement joins TRBV2 to TRBJ2-4; 12 bases map to TRBD2. With 10 bases clipped from V and 5 bases from J, the junction kept 12 bases outside the gene matches. CDR1 is SNHLY and CDR2 is FYNNEI in the germline V gene. The CDR3 has 16 amino acids. This CDR3 reads CATHTGLAGFQNIQYF. The DNA of the CDR3 is TGTGCCACACATACAGGACTAGCGGGATTTCAAAACATTCAGTACTTC.

This chain uses TRBV24-1 with TRBJ2-7, with D perhaps given as TRBD1 or TRBD2 (5 bases each). The ends were cut back, 11 bases at V and 6 bases at J, with 25 bases in the middle. The germline V gene has CDR1 KGHDR and CDR2 SFDVKD. This CDR3 region has 15 residues. This chain's CDR3 is CASTTLGGMGSEQYF. The CDR3 nucleotides read TGTGCCAGCACCACCCTTGGGGGAATGGGGAGCGAGCAGTACTTC.

Worth noting for this clonotype: Germline is not matched at one junction end, which may reflect a read error. This rearrangement joins TRBV10-3 to TRBJ2-2; possibly TRBD1 for D (5 bases). Germline V gene sequence: CDR1 ENHRY, CDR2 SYGVKD. This CDR3 has 14 residues. CDR3: CASSSYKGRGELFF. As DNA, the CDR3 is TGTGCCAGCAGTTCGTATAAGGGGCGGGGGGAGCTGTTTTTT.

The chain links TRBV5-1 to TRBJ1-1; maybe TRBD1 (6 bases). CDR3 size: 18 residues. The germline V and J ends were trimmed by 4 bases and 0 bases, with 22 bases remaining between them. In germline, CDR1 is SGHRS, CDR2 YFSETQ. The CDR3 loop reads CASSPQVDRSYMNTEAFF. In DNA form, the CDR3 reads TGCGCCAGCAGCCCTCAAGTCGACAGGTCCTATATGAACACTGAAGCTTTCTTT.

The chain recombines TRBV10-2 with TRBJ1-5; D is unresolved. CDR3 size: 13 residues. Germline assignment: CDR1 WSHSY and CDR2 SAAADI. Trimming stripped 6 bases from V and 0 bases from J, with 6 bases between. The CDR3 DNA follows: TGCGCCAGCAGACACAGTAGCAATCAGCCCCAGCATTTT. Translation gives CASRHSSNQPQHF.

A word on this clonotype: This may be a read error, as it is one base from a much larger clone. The chain uses TRBV19 and TRBJ2-2; 7 positions agree with TRBD2. The junction had 6 bases not matched to a gene; V was cut back by 7 bases and J by 4 bases. The CDR3 totals 14 residues. Germline V lookup: CDR1 LNHDA, CDR2 SQIVND (reference sequence). The CDR3 nucleotides read TGTGCCAGTACTGACGGGGGGTTCACCGGGGAGCTGTTTTTT. Translated, it gives CASTDGGFTGELFF.

This clonotype was observed many times. Here the CDR3 DNA reads TGCAGTGCTAGAGACATCGGTCAGATTGCCAATCAGCCCCAGCATTTT. Protein: CSARDIGQIANQPQHF. The chain recombines TRBV20-1 with TRBJ1-5; D unclear. The CDR3 has 16 amino acids. Deletions cut 0 bases from V and 3 bases from J, with 15 bases between. Germline-derived CDR1 and CDR2 are DFQATT and SNEGSKA (reference sequence).

This clonotype was found many times. This chain connects TRBV6-5 to TRBJ1-1, with 7 bases that match TRBD1. Trimming took 2 bases from V and 5 from J; bases not matched to a gene: 5. Germline CDR1 is MNHEY and CDR2 is SVGAGI. This CDR3 has 14 amino acids. Written as DNA, the CDR3 is TGTGCCAGCAGTTACAGCTCCAGGGGGACTGAAGCTTTCTTT. This translates into CASSYSSRGTEAFF.

The V and J genes are TRBV12-5 and TRBJ2-1, with 9 positions matching TRBD2. Germline assignment: CDR1 LGHNT and CDR2 FRNRAP. V dropped 0 bases and J dropped 3; count of bases not matched to a gene: 3. The CDR3 is 16 amino acids. CDR3 bases: TGTGCTAGTGGTTTGGTAGCGGGGGGTTTCTACAATGAGCAGTTCTTC. This gives the protein CASGLVAGGFYNEQFF.